The present TCR beta chain was sequenced within a study of T-cell memory formation after mild COVID-19. This clonotype occurred a few times. TCRdb ran MiXCR on the 5' RACE reads and lists one entry per CDR3 protein. The profile shows around 300,000 distinct CDR3 sequences, roughly a fifth of them singletons. Germline assignment: CDR1 MNHEY and CDR2 SVGEGT. V was clipped by 5 bases and J by 5 bases, with 12 bases between them. The CDR3 is made up of 13 amino acids. This clonotype was obtained from a man between 18 and 29 years old who had mild COVID-19 (a few samples of this study predate the infection). Cell type and time point are not known. Specimen: PBMCs or a T cell subset sorted from them (not recorded which). The rearrangement links TRBV6-2 or TRBV6-3 to TRBJ2-5; no reliable D call. The CDR3 DNA reads as TGTGCCAGCAGTGAGCCGGCGGCGGAGACCCAGTACTTC. As protein: CASSEPAAETQYF.